The 13 T cell receptor beta chains below all came from one sample that was sequenced in a study of CD8+ T cells in alopecia areata. RNA extraction was followed by reverse transcription into cDNA, which acted as the sequencing template. The assay was immunoSEQ multiplex PCR, and TCRdb's table has in-frame clones only and misses some. The sample has 200,000 to 250,000 clones; over 60% are singletons. The treatment denotes: oral pan-JAK inhibitor, 5-10 mg twice daily. The material sequenced was CD4+ T cells sorted from blood, taken at week 4, from a patient treated with tofacitinib. These receptor sequences come from a human donor with alopecia areata.

This rearrangement joins TRBV5-4 to TRBJ2-5; 8 bases line up with TRBD1. CDR3 length: 12 residues. V shed 4 bases and J 5 bases; nucleotides not matched to a gene: 1. The germline CDR1 and CDR2 sequences are SGHNT and YYREEE (reference sequence). CDR3 nucleotide sequence: TGTGCCAGCAGCCGGACAGGGGAGACCCAGTACTTC. Amino acids: CASSRTGETQYF.

Note on this clone: The same CDR3 also results from other DNA sequences found in this sample. This chain connects TRBV30 to TRBJ1-2, with 8 bases aligning to TRBD1. The CDR3 extends over 13 amino acids. CDR1 and CDR2 from the germline V gene are GTSNPN and SVGIG (reference sequence). V was pared by 2 bases and J by 2 bases, with 1 base of the junction left unmatched. The CDR3, as DNA: TGTGCCTGGAGTCGGACAGGGAACTATGGCTACACCTTC. This sequence encodes CAWSRTGNYGYTF.

The chain is built from TRBV7-2 and TRBJ2-5; D is uncertain. CDR3 length: 13 residues. Between the trimmed V and J ends, which lost 1 base and 1 base, there was a span of 4 bases. From germline, CDR1 is SGHTA and CDR2 FQGNSA. CDR3 in DNA: TGTGCCAGCAGCTTAGGGATCCAAGAGACCCAGTACTTC. It specifies CASSLGIQETQYF.

The chain recombines TRBV5-1 with TRBJ2-7, with 9 positions matching TRBD1. The CDR3 extends over 14 amino acids. CDR1 and CDR2 from the germline V gene are SGHRS and YFSETQ. V was clipped by 3 bases and J by 0 bases; unmatched bases: 1. This CDR3 reads CASSSQGASYEQYF. CDR3 bases: TGCGCCAGCAGCTCACAGGGGGCCTCCTACGAGCAGTACTTC.

This chain links TRBV4-1 with TRBJ2-1; a weak D match, TRBD1 (5 bases). Trimming left V 0 bases short and J 8 bases short, with 14 bases between. This CDR3 has 15 amino acids. Germline V gene data show CDR1 as MGHRA and CDR2 as YSYEKL. CDR3 sequence: CASSQDFPGPDEQFF. The CDR3 DNA follows: TGCGCCAGCAGCCAAGATTTTCCAGGGCCGGATGAGCAGTTCTTC.

This chain links TRBV30 with TRBJ2-7; D assignment may be TRBD1 or TRBD2 (5 bases each). Germline V lookup: CDR1 GTSNPN, CDR2 SVGIG (reference sequence). This CDR3 spans 15 amino acids. Trimming left V 1 base short and J 0 bases short, with 13 bases between. CDR3 in amino acids: CAWSAGRPYSYEQYF. In DNA form, the CDR3 reads TGTGCCTGGAGTGCGGGACGGCCTTACTCCTACGAGCAGTACTTC.

This chain links TRBV7-2 with TRBJ1-5; no firm D call. V was trimmed by 1 base and J by 5 bases, leaving 6 bases between them. The CDR3 is 13 residues long. Germline CDR1 SGHTA, CDR2 FQGNSA. This CDR3 reads CASSLGAYQPQHF. The CDR3 coding sequence is TGTGCCAGCAGCTTAGGTGCCTATCAGCCCCAGCATTTT.

The chain combines TRBV7-2 with TRBJ2-4; no firm D call. In germline, CDR1 is SGHTA, CDR2 FQGNSA. The CDR3 loop spans 11 amino acids. V lost 2 bases, J lost 8 bases, and 4 bases lay in between. The CDR3 reads CASSLLDIQYF. The DNA for the CDR3 is TGTGCCAGCAGCTTATTGGACATTCAGTACTTC. Full variable domain (rest looked up from reference TRBV7-2 and TRBJ2-4): GAGVSQSPSNKVTEKGKDVELRCDPISGHTALYWYRQSLGQGLEFLIYFQGNSAPDKSGLPSDRFSAERTGGSVSTLTIQRTQQEDSAVYLCASSLLDIQYFGAGTRLSVL.

V usage is TRBV7-9 and J usage is TRBJ1-2, with 7 bases that match TRBD1. The V segment lost 4 bases and the J segment 8 bases; nucleotides outside the gene matches: 10. Per germline, CDR1 SEHNR and CDR2 FQNEAQ (reference sequence). There are 14 residues in the CDR3. This chain's CDR3 is CASSSWGQLEGYTF. The CDR3 DNA sequence: TGTGCCAGCAGCTCATGGGGACAGCTTGAAGGCTACACCTTC. Full variable domain (rest looked up from reference TRBV7-9 and TRBJ1-2): DTGVSQNPRHKITKRGQNVTFRCDPISEHNRLYWYRQTLGQGPEFLTYFQNEAQLEKSRLLSDRFSAERPKGSFSTLEIQRTEQGDSAMYLCASSSWGQLEGYTFGSGTRLTVV.

V and J are TRBV29-1 and TRBJ1-5; TRBD1 might be the D (5 bases). The CDR3 is 13 amino acids. Germline-derived CDR1 and CDR2 are SQVTM and ANQGSEA. Trimming shortened V by 8 bases and J by 5 bases, and 16 bases separated the two germline ends. The CDR3: CSIMGGRDQPQHF. The CDR3 DNA reads TGCAGCATTATGGGGGGAAGAGATCAGCCCCAGCATTTT.

The count of this clone is one. V usage is TRBV15 and J usage is TRBJ1-2; D is perhaps TRBD1 (5 bases). Germline V gene lookup returns CDR1 LNHNV and CDR2 YYDKDF (reference sequence). The germline V and J ends were trimmed by 7 bases and 2 bases, with 11 bases remaining between them. The CDR3 contains 13 residues. CDR3 protein: CATKSRGNYGYTF. As DNA, the CDR3 is TGTGCCACCAAATCGAGGGGAAACTATGGCTACACCTTC.

V and J are TRBV19 and TRBJ2-1; 10 bases are a match to TRBD2. J was trimmed by 9 bases and V by 7 bases; bases with no gene match: 9. The CDR3 is made up of 14 amino acids. Germline assignment: CDR1 LNHDA and CDR2 SQIVND (reference sequence). CDR3 sequence: CASTTSGPTGEQFF. The DNA of the CDR3 is TGTGCCAGTACGACTAGCGGGCCCACGGGTGAGCAGTTCTTC. Using reference TRBV19 and TRBJ2-1 for the parts outside the CDR3, the full variable domain is DGGITQSPKYLFRKEGQNVTLSCEQNLNHDAMYWYRQDPGQGLRLIYYSQIVNDFQKGDIAEGYSVSREKKESFPLTVTSAQKNPTAFYLCASTTSGPTGEQFFGPGTRLTVL.

The CDR3 is CASSVDSLNTEAFF. CDR3 nucleotide sequence: TGTGCCAGCAGCGTTGACTCGTTGAACACTGAAGCTTTCTTT. This chain connects TRBV7-9 to TRBJ1-1; no firm D call. The V end was cut by 5 bases, the J end by 0 bases, with 10 bases between. Germline-derived CDR1 and CDR2 are SEHNR and FQNEAQ (reference sequence). The CDR3 sequence is 14 residues long.